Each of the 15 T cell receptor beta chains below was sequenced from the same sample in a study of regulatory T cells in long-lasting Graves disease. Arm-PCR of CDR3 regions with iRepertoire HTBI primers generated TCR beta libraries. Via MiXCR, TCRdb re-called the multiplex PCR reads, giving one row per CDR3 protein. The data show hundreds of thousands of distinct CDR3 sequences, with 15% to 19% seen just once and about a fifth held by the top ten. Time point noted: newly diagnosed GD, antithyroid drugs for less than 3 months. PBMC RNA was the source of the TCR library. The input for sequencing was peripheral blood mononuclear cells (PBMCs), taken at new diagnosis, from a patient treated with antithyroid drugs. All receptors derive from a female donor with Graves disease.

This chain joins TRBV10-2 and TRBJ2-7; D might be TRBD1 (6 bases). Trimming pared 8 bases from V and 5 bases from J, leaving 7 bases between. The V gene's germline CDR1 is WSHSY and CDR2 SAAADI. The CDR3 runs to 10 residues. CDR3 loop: CASRQDEQYF. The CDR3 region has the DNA TGCGCCAGCCGACAGGACGAGCAGTACTTC.

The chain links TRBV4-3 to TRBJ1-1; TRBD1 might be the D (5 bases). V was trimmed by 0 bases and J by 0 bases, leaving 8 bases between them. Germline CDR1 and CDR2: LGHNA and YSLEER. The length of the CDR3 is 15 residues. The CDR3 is CASSQDPGLNTEAFF. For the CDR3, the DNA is TGCGCCAGCAGCCAAGACCCGGGACTGAACACTGAAGCTTTCTTT.

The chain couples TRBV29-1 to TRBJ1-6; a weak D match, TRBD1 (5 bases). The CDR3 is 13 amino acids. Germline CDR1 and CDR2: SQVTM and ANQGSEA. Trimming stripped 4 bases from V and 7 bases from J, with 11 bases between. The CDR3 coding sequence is TGCAGCGTTGGGGACGGTTCAAATTCACCCCTCCACTTT. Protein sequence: CSVGDGSNSPLHF.

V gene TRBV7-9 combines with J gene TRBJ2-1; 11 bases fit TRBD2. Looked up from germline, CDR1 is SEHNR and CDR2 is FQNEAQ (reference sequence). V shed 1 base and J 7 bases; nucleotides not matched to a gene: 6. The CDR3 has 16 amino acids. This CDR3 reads CASSLGVAGGLNEQFF. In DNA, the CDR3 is TGTGCCAGCAGCTTAGGGGTAGCGGGAGGGCTGAATGAGCAGTTCTTC. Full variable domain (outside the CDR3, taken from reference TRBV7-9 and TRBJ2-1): DTGVSQNPRHKITKRGQNVTFRCDPISEHNRLYWYRQTLGQGPEFLTYFQNEAQLEKSRLLSDRFSAERPKGSFSTLEIQRTEQGDSAMYLCASSLGVAGGLNEQFFGPGTRLTVL.

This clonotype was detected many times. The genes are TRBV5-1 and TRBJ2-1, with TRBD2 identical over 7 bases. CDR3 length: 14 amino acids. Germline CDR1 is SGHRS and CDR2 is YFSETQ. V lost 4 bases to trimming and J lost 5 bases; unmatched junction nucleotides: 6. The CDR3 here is CASSPLAKDNEQFF. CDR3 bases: TGCGCCAGCAGCCCACTAGCGAAAGACAATGAGCAGTTCTTC.

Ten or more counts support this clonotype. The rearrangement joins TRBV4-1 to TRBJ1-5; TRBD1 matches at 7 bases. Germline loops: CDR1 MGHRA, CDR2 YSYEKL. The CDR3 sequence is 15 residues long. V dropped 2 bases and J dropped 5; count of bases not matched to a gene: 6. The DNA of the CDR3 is TGCGCCAGCAGCCAAACCGGGACAGCTGATCAGCCCCAGCATTTT. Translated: CASSQTGTADQPQHF.

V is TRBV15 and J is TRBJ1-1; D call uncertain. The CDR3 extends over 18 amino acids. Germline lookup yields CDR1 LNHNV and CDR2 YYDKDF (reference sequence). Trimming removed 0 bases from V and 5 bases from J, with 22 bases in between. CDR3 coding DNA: TGTGCCACCAGCAGAGATAAGGGTCAGTTCGGTACGGGGACTGAAGCTTTCTTT. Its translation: CATSRDKGQFGTGTEAFF.

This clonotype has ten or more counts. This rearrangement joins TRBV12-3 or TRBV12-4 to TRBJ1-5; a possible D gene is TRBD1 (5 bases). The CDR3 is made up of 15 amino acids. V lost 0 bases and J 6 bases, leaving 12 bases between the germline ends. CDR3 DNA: TGTGCCAGCAGTTTAGCGCTATTCGGGGGTCAGCCCCAGCATTTT. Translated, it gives CASSLALFGGQPQHF.

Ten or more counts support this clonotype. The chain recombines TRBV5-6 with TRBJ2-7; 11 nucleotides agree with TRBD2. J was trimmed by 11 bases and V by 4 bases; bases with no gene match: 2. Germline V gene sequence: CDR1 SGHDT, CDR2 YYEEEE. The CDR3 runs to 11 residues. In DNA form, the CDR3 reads TGTGCCAGCAGCCGGGGACTAGCGGAGTACTTC. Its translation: CASSRGLAEYF. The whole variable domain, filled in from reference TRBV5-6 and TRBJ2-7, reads DAGVTQSPTHLIKTRGQQVTLRCSPKSGHDTVSWYQQALGQGPQFIFQYYEEEERQRGNFPDRFSGHQFPNYSSELNVNALLLGDSALYLCASSRGLAEYFGPGTRLTVT.

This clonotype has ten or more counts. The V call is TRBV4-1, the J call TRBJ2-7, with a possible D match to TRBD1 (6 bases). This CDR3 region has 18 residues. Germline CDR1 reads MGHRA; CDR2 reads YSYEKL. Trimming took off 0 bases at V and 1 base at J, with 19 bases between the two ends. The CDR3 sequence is CASSQEVEGVGSSYEQYF. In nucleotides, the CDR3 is TGCGCCAGCAGCCAAGAGGTAGAGGGGGTGGGGTCATCCTACGAGCAGTACTTC.

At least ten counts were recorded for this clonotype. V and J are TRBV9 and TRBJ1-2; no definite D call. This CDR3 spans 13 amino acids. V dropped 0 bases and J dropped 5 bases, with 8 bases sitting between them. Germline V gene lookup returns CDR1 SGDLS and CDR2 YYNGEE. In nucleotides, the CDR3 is TGTGCCAGCAGCGTAGGGACCGCTTATGGCTACACCTTC. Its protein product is CASSVGTAYGYTF.

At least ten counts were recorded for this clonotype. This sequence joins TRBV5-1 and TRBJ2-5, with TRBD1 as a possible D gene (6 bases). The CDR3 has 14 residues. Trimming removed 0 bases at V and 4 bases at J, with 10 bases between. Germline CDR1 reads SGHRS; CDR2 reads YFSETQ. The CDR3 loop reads CASSLGRGRETQYF. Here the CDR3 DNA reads TGCGCCAGCAGCTTGGGCAGGGGACGAGAGACCCAGTACTTC.

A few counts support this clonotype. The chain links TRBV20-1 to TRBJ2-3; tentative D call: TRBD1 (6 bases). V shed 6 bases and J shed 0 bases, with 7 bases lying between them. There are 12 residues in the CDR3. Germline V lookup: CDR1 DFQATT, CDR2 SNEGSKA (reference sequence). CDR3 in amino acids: CSADRSTDTQYF. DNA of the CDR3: TGCAGTGCGGACAGAAGCACAGATACGCAGTATTTT.

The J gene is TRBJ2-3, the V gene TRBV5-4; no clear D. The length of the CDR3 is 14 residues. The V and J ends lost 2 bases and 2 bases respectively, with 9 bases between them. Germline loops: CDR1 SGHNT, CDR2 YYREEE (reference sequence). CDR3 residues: CASSLPVPTDTQYF. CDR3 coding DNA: TGTGCCAGCAGCTTACCTGTCCCCACAGATACGCAGTATTTT.

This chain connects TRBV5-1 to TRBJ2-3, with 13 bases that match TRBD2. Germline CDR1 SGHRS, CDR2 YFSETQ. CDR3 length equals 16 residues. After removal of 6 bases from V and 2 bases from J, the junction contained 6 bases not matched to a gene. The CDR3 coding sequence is TGCGCCAGCACCCTAACTAGCGGGAGGGCCACAGATACGCAGTATTTT. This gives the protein CASTLTSGRATDTQYF.